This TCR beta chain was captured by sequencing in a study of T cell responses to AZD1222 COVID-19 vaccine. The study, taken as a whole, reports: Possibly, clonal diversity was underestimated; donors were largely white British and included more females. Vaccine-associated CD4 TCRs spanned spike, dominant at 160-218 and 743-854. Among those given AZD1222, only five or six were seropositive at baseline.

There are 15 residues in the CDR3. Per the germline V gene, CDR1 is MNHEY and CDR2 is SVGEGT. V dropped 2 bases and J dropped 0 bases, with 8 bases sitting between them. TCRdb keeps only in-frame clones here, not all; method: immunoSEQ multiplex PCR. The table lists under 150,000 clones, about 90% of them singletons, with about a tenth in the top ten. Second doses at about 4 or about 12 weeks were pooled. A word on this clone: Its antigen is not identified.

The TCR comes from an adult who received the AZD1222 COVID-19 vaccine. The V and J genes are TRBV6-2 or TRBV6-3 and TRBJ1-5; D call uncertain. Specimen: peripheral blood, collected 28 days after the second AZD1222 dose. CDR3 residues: CASSYDGYSNQPQHF. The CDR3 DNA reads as TGTGCCAGCAGTTACGACGGTTATAGCAATCAGCCCCAGCATTTT.